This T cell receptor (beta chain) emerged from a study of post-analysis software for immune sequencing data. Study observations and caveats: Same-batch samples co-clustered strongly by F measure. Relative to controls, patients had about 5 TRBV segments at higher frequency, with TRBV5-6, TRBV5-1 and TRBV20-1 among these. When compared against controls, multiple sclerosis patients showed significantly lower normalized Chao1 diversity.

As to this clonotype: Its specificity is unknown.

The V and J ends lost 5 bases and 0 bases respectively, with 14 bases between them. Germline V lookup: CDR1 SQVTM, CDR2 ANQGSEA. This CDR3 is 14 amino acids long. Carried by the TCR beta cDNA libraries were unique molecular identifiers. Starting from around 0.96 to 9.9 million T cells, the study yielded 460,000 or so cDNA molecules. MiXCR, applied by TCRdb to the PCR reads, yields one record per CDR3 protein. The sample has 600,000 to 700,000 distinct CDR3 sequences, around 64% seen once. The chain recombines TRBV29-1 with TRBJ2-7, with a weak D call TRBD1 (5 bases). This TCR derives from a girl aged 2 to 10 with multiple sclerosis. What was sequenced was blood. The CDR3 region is CSVRDRLSSYEQYF. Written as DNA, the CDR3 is TGCAGCGTTCGCGACAGATTGAGCTCCTACGAGCAGTACTTC.